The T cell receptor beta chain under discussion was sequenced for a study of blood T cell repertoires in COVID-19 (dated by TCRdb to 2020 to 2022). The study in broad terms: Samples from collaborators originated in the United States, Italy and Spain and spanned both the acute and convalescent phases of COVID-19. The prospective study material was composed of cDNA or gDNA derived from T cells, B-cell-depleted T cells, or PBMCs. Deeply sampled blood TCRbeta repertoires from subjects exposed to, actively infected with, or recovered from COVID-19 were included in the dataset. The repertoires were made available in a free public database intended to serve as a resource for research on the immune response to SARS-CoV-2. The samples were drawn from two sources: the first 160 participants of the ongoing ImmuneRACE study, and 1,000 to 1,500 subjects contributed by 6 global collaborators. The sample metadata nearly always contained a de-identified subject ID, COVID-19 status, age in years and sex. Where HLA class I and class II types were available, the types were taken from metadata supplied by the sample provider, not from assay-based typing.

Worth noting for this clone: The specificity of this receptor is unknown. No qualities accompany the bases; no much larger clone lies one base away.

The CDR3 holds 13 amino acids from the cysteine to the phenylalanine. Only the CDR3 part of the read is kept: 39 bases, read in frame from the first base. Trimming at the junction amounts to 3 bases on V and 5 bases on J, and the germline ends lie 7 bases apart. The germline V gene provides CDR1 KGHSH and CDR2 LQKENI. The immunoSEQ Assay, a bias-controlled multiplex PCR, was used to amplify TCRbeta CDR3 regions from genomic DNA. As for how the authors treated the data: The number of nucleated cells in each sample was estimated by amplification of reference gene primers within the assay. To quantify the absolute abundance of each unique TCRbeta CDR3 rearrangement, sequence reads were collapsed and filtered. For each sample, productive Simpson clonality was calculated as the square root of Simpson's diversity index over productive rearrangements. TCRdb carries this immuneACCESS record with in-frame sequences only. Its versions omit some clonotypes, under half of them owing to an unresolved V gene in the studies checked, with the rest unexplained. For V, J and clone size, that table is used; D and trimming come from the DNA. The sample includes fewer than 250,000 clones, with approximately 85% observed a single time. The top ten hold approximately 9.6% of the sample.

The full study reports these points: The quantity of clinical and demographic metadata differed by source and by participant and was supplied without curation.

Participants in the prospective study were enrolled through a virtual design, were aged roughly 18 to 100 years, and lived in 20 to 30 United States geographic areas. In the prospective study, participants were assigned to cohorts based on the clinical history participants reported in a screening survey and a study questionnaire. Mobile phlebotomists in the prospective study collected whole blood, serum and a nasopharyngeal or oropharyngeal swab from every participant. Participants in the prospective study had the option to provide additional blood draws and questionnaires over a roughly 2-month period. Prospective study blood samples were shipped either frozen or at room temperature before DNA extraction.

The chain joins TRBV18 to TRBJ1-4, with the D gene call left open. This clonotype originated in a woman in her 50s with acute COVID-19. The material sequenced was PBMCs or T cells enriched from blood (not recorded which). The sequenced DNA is TGTGCCAGCTCACCTTCAGAAAATGAAAAACTGTTTTTT. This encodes CASSPSENEKLFF.